This T cell receptor beta chain appears in the sequencing data of a study of neurological immune-mediated disorders. Study-wide points: Because no CDR3 amino acid sequences were shared across subjects by expanded clones, private repertoires were suggested in all groups.

MiXCR, run by TCRdb on the 5' RACE reads, gives a single entry per CDR3 protein. The profile covers roughly 30,000 distinct CDR3 sequences, with approximately 20% appearing a single time and 25% to 30% taken by the ten largest. The V end lost 5 bases, the J end lost 1 base, and 11 bases lay between the germline ends. The germline V gene encodes CDR1 SQVTM and CDR2 ANQGSEA. The CDR3 contains 14 residues. On this clonotype: What it recognizes is unknown.

The receptor was isolated from a man between 50 and 59 years old with HTLV-1-associated myelopathy (HAM/TSP). Specimen: CD4+ T cells from blood. The chain uses TRBV29-1 and TRBJ2-2, with D possibly TRBD2 on 6 matching bases. Here the CDR3 reads CSVLVGGNTGELFF. The CDR3 DNA is TGCAGCGTTCTTGTGGGAGGGAACACCGGGGAGCTGTTTTTT.